The 3 T cell receptor beta chains listed next were all sequenced from one sample in a study of blood T cell repertoires in COVID-19. Clones were sequenced by immunoSEQ multiplex PCR, and TCRdb holds only the in-frame ones, with some missing. The sample lists around 220,000 clones, 80% occurring once. Sequencing was performed on PBMCs or T cells enriched from blood (not recorded which). The receptors come from a woman aged 40 to 50 with acute COVID-19.

The gene calls are TRBV9 and TRBJ1-6, with a possible D match to TRBD1 (5 bases). Trimming cost V 5 bases and J 0 bases, with 12 bases left between them. CDR1 and CDR2 from the germline V gene are SGDLS and YYNGEE. The CDR3 is made up of 16 amino acids. CDR3 nucleotides: TGTGCCAGCAGTCAACAGGAAAGCTCCTATAATTCACCCCTCCACTTT. It yields the protein CASSQQESSYNSPLHF.

The chain joins TRBV28 to TRBJ2-1, with TRBD2 identical over 14 bases. The CDR3 has 18 amino acids. The ends lost 5 bases at V and 7 bases at J; junction bases unmatched: 13. Germline V lookup: CDR1 MDHEN, CDR2 SYDVKM. CDR3 nucleotide sequence: TGTGCCAGCAGTCCAATGGGACTAGCGGGGGCCACCTTAAATGAGCAGTTCTTC. It yields the protein CASSPMGLAGATLNEQFF.

V usage is TRBV6-5 and J usage is TRBJ1-2; possible D gene TRBD1, 6 bases. The CDR3 runs 16 residues. The germline V gene encodes CDR1 MNHEY and CDR2 SVGAGI. V lost 0 bases to trimming and J lost 2 bases, with 13 bases between them. CDR3 in amino acids: CASSYSVVQGNYGYTF. In DNA form, the CDR3 reads TGTGCCAGCAGTTACTCAGTCGTCCAGGGGAACTATGGCTACACCTTC.